These 5 T cell receptor beta chains were sequenced from one sample in a study of beta chain features in type 1 diabetes. Expressed TCRB transcripts got sequenced, as all isolated RNA was reverse transcribed. Clones were sequenced by immunoSEQ multiplex PCR, and TCRdb holds only the in-frame ones, with some missing. The sample holds under 250,000 clones; about 30% are singletons and the top ten take 3% to 4%. The sequenced sample was central memory CD4+ T cells from blood. The source of these receptors is a man aged 25-40 years in good health.

The chain combines TRBV10-3 with TRBJ2-5; TRBD1 might be the D (6 bases). The CDR3 has 13 amino acids. Trimming pared 8 bases from V and 4 bases from J, leaving 14 bases between. CDR1 and CDR2 (germline): ENHRY, SYGVKD. CDR3 amino acids: CAIGVGAGETQYF. The CDR3 DNA sequence: TGTGCCATCGGGGTGGGGGCAGGAGAGACCCAGTACTTC.

This clone has more than one count but fewer than ten. J is TRBJ2-7 and V is TRBV11-2; D is ambiguous. CDR3 size: 16 residues. Trimming cost V 5 bases and J 2 bases, with 19 bases left between them. Germline loops: CDR1 SGHAT, CDR2 FQNNGV. The DNA of the CDR3 is TGTGCCAGCAGCCCCCGTTTGGTGGACGCCGCCTACGAGCAGTACTTC. Translated, it gives CASSPRLVDAAYEQYF.

There are a few counts of this clone. The chain recombines TRBV10-3 with TRBJ1-4, with 7 bases identical to TRBD1. V dropped 10 bases and J dropped 5; count of bases not matched to a gene: 10. CDR3 length: 14 amino acids. Per the germline V gene, CDR1 is ENHRY and CDR2 is SYGVKD. CDR3 protein: CATSPGTVNEKLFF. The CDR3 bases are TGTGCCACCTCACCCGGGACAGTGAATGAAAAACTGTTTTTT.

This clone was counted only a few times. The CDR3 here is CSVEDLGGTLNTEAFF. The CDR3 bases are TGCAGCGTTGAAGATTTAGGAGGGACCTTGAACACTGAAGCTTTCTTT. This chain joins TRBV29-1 and TRBJ1-1; tentatively, D is TRBD1 (5 bases). The ends were cut back, 0 bases at V and 0 bases at J, with 14 bases in the middle. In germline, CDR1 is SQVTM, CDR2 ANQGSEA. This CDR3 comprises 16 residues. Based on the CDR3 plus reference TRBV29-1 and TRBJ1-1, the full variable domain is SAVISQKPSRDICQRGTSLTIQCQVDSQVTMMFWYRQQPGQSLTLIATANQGSEATYESGFVIDKFPISRPNLTFSTLTVSNMSPEDSSIYLCSVEDLGGTLNTEAFFGQGTRLTVV.

In its sample, this clone was seen a few times. V usage is TRBV19 and J usage is TRBJ2-5; 7 bases match TRBD1. There are 16 residues in the CDR3. Germline V gene lookup returns CDR1 LNHDA and CDR2 SQIVND (reference sequence). Losses at the gene ends were 6 bases for V and 1 base for J; bases not matched to a gene: 11. CDR3 nucleotide sequence: TGTGCCAGTAGCCCTTTAGGGGGACAGATCCAAGAGACCCAGTACTTC. This gives the protein CASSPLGGQIQETQYF.